This T cell receptor beta chain comes out of a study of cytomegalovirus exposure and HLA in healthy donors. Findings and caveats of the study: Later on, analysis showed that most CMV-associated TCR beta chains appeared to be HLA-restricted. The study listed under 200 cytomegalovirus-associated TCR beta chains. Three CMV-associated chains proved CMV antigen-specific in vitro. Productive rates of about 87% or about 30% were seen for most TCR beta V segments in an earlier analysis.

In the PCR, 60 Vbeta and 13 Jbeta primers were used. Measured with immunoSEQ multiplex PCR; TCRdb has only the in-frame clones, and not every one. The sample records 150,000 or so clones, 65% to 75% being singletons. Germline V gives CDR1 SQVTM, CDR2 ANQGSEA. V shed 7 bases and J 10 bases; nucleotides not matched to a gene: 13. This CDR3 contains 13 residues. As regards this clone: Its antigen is unidentified.

The TCR sequence derives from a girl between 5 and 17 years old in good health and CMV-seronegative. This rearrangement joins TRBV29-1 to TRBJ2-1, with TRBD2 matching over 7 bases. The sample was PBMCs. The chain's CDR3 is CSGGFFAGVEQFF. For the CDR3, the DNA is TGCAGCGGGGGGTTTTTCGCGGGGGTAGAGCAGTTCTTC.